This T cell receptor (beta chain) came from a study of Tregs in tolerant kidney transplant recipients (dated by TCRdb to about 2019). Notes on the research overall: TCRbeta sequencing was used in the study to identify donor-specific regulatory T cells before combined kidney and bone marrow transplantation, and the identified cells were then tracked after transplant. The study at large found these results: Because only a small number of patients were included, the study had limitations, and the results will need to be validated in larger populations as well as under other immunosuppression protocols. Expanding Tregs with activated donor B cells appeared to identify the most biologically relevant and donor-specific TCRbeta repertoire. In tolerant patients, the expansion of donor-specific Tregs was greater than global Treg expansion, suggesting that the expansion was antigen-driven rather than nonspecific. PCR primers changed over time for some patients, so nucleotide-level comparison across those patients' samples was not possible. Biological reproducibility was not directly assessed, although technical replication error appeared to be minimal.

This clone has just a few counts. Its antigen is not yet known. The record has no base qualities; no much larger clone is one base away. The CDR3 sequence holds 15 residues, the cysteine and phenylalanine included. CDR3 DNA only is kept here, 45 bases in frame from base 1. From a lookup of the germline V gene, CDR1 and CDR2 are MNHNS and SASEGT. Germline trimming: 9 bases from V, 0 bases from J; junction bases outside gene matches: 7. This specimen's time point label, per the study, means: 6 months after combined kidney and bone marrow transplant. Related donors were used in the transplants with nonmyeloablative bone marrow transplantation, and mixed chimerism was transient in the human trials. Thawed PBMCs were FACS-sorted into unstimulated Tregs (CD4+CD25+CD127-), CD4+ non-Tregs (CD4+CD25-), CD4 cells and CD8 cells. The patients were 4 recipients of combined kidney and bone marrow transplants from the ITN036ST trial, and samples were available only for these trial subjects. Healthy control blood was processed to PBMCs with a Ficoll density gradient and then cryopreserved, whereas patient PBMCs were collected both before and after transplant.

Genomic DNA was extracted from sorted cells with the QIAGEN DNeasy Blood and Tissue Kit for TCRbeta CDR3 sequencing. High-throughput TCRbeta CDR3 sequencing was carried out commercially through immunoSEQ, with PCR amplification with bias correction and internal controls included. Concerning the study's data processing: Unique productive TCRbeta sequences were defined by CDR3 nucleotide sequence where primers matched, and otherwise by CDR3 amino acid sequence together with Vbeta and Jbeta genes. To correct for sorting error, sequences found in more than one sorted population at a frequency ratio of 2:1 or less were discarded, and the remaining shared sequences were assigned to the population with the higher frequency. A sequence counted as donor-reactive if, in CFSE-low cells, the sequence had a frequency of at least 0.01% and was expanded at least 5-fold compared with unstimulated cells. Repertoire divergence was quantified by Jensen-Shannon divergence calculated from the top 100 TCRbeta sequences ranked by frequency. When a sample had multiple sequencing runs, each run was corrected for sorting error separately and the runs were then pooled. What TCRdb holds here is the immuneACCESS table cut down to in-frame rearrangements. Part of the clones is not present; checked against another copy, under half of the missing clones reflect an unresolved V gene, and the others are unexplained. D and trimming were read from the DNA, whereas the V and J calls and clone size are those reported in that table. This sample lists about 64,000 clones; approximately 89% were detected once. The ten largest clones represent about 4% of the sample.

This specimen consisted of CD4+ T cells from blood (PBMCs), obtained 6 months after the transplant. This sequence was found in a human patient who received a combined kidney and bone marrow transplant. Some T cells may originate with the graft donor following a transplant. This receptor chain uses TRBV6-1 and TRBJ1-4; TRBD1 matches 7 bases in the middle. The base sequence is TGTGCCAGAATTGACAGGGAGACAACTAATGAAAAACTGTTTTTT. This yields the protein CARIDRETTNEKLFF.